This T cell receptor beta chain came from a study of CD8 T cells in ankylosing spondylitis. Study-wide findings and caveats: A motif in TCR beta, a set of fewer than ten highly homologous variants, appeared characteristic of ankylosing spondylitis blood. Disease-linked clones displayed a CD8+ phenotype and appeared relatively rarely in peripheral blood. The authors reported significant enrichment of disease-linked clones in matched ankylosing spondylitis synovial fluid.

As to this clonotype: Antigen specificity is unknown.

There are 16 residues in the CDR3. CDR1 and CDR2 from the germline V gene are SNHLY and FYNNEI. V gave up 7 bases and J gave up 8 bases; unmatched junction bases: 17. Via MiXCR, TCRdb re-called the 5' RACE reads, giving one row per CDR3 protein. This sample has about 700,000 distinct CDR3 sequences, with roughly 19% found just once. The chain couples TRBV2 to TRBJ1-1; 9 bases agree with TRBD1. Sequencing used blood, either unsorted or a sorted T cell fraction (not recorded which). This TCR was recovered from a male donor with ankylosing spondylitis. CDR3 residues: CASTDGLDRDRGEAFF. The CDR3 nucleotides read TGTGCCAGCACTGATGGTCTGGACCGTGACAGGGGGGAAGCTTTCTTT.